This T cell receptor (beta chain) was observed in a study of cytomegalovirus exposure and HLA in healthy donors. Study in general: A prior analysis found about 120 million unique TCR beta sequences from some 190 million T cells.

A multiplex PCR was run with 60 Vbeta primers and 13 Jbeta primers. Sequencing was performed with immunoSEQ multiplex PCR; in TCRdb, only in-frame clones are kept and a portion is missing. The table records 150,000 to 200,000 clones, roughly 84% of them present only once. The donors were healthy bone marrow donors. The V gene's germline CDR1 is SGHNT and CDR2 YENEEA. The length of the CDR3 is 14 residues. Germline trimming cut 5 bases from V and 8 bases from J; bases unmatched to any gene: 2. The TCR sequence derives from a man younger than 40 in good health and CMV-seropositive. This chain joins TRBV11-3 and TRBJ2-2, with 13 bases identical to TRBD2. Sequencing was done on a sample of PBMCs. CDR3 protein: CASSPTSGRGELFF. The CDR3 DNA is TGTGCCAGCAGCCCGACTAGCGGGAGGGGGGAGCTGTTTTTT.